The 24 T cell receptor beta chains given below trace back to one sample, sequenced in a study of cytomegalovirus exposure and HLA in healthy donors. The PCR employed 60 Vbeta primers together with 13 Jbeta primers. Method: immunoSEQ multiplex PCR; TCRdb's copy keeps in-frame clones and lacks some. The table has some 90,000 clones, approximately 81% seen once. The sample comprised PBMCs. These receptors all stem from a woman in her thirties or forties in good health and CMV-seronegative.

The chain couples TRBV28 to TRBJ1-2; D remains ambiguous. The CDR3 sequence is 14 residues long. Per germline, CDR1 MDHEN and CDR2 SYDVKM. V dropped 1 base and J dropped 4 bases, with 10 bases sitting between them. This CDR3 reads CASSLSPPRYGYTF. As DNA, the CDR3 is TGTGCCAGCAGTTTATCTCCACCGCGCTATGGCTACACCTTC.

This clone has just one count. The chain has TRBV11-2 and TRBJ1-5, with 7 bases aligning to TRBD1. V shed 5 bases and J 5 bases; nucleotides not matched to a gene: 9. Germline CDR1 is SGHAT and CDR2 is FQNNGV. CDR3 length: 15 amino acids. The CDR3 sequence: CASSPGQKADQPQHF. CDR3 nucleotide sequence: TGTGCCAGCAGCCCGGGACAGAAGGCCGATCAGCCCCAGCATTTT.

The rearrangement joins TRBV15 to TRBJ2-6, with D tentatively TRBD2 (6 bases). The CDR3 sequence is 16 residues long. Germline values: CDR1 LNHNV, CDR2 YYDKDF (reference sequence). V was trimmed by 0 bases and J by 0 bases, leaving 6 bases between them. The CDR3 DNA reads TGTGCCACCAGCAGAGACGGGGGCTCTGGGGCCAACGTCCTGACTTTC. The encoded protein is CATSRDGGSGANVLTF.

For this clone: Likely a read error: the CDR3 ends without its conserved phenylalanine or tryptophan. The rearrangement links TRBV4-1 to TRBJ2-2, with D possibly called TRBD1 or TRBD2 (5 bases each). The CDR3 extends over 14 amino acids. Germline CDR1 reads MGHRA; CDR2 reads YSYEKL. V was trimmed by 3 bases and J by 0 bases, leaving 5 bases between them. The CDR3 nucleotides are TGCGCCAGCAGCCAGGGGGCGAACACCGGGGAGCTGTTTGTT. It translates to CASSQGANTGELFV.

This chain connects TRBV28 to TRBJ1-2; 10 nucleotides align to TRBD1. Germline CDR1 reads MDHEN; CDR2 reads SYDVKM. After removal of 5 bases from V and 8 bases from J, the junction contained 11 bases not matched to a gene. This CDR3 has 15 amino acids. CDR3 loop: CASSRRDRGSEGYTF. The CDR3 DNA reads TGTGCCAGCAGTCGACGGGACAGGGGTTCGGAAGGCTACACCTTC.

The chain joins TRBV5-4 to TRBJ1-2, with D unresolved. V was trimmed by 0 bases and J by 4 bases, leaving 4 bases between them. Germline V gene data show CDR1 as SGHNT and CDR2 as YYREEE (reference sequence). The CDR3 has 12 residues. The CDR3 sequence is CASSLDTYGYTF. As DNA, the CDR3 is TGTGCCAGCAGCTTGGACACCTATGGCTACACCTTC.

The gene calls are TRBV5-1 and TRBJ2-3; 11 bases match TRBD2. V dropped 6 bases and J dropped 7; count of bases not matched to a gene: 7. The CDR3 extends over 14 amino acids. Germline V gene sequence: CDR1 SGHRS, CDR2 YFSETQ. The CDR3 DNA reads as TGCGCCAGCATGCGACTAGCGGGACTCTATACGCAGTATTTT. Encoded protein: CASMRLAGLYTQYF.

This clone was observed a few times. The chain recombines TRBV12-1 with TRBJ1-1. TRBV12-1 represents a pseudogene. This CDR3 has 14 residues. The DNA for the CDR3 is TGTGCCAGCAGCTTCTTACCGGGGGGCACTGAAGCTTTCTTT. Protein product: CASSFLPGGTEAFF.

This clone was counted between two and nine times. The chain has TRBV6-1 and TRBJ2-3; TRBD2 might be the D (6 bases). Germline CDR1 MNHNS, CDR2 SASEGT. CDR3 size: 17 residues. V was shortened by 2 bases and J by 4 bases, with 19 bases between the two germline ends. The CDR3 loop reads CASSENLGAGSADTQYF. The CDR3 nucleotides are TGTGCCAGCAGTGAAAATTTAGGCGCCGGGAGCGCAGATACGCAGTATTTT.

The chain is built from TRBV6-1 and TRBJ1-3; D unclear. The CDR3 has 14 amino acids. Germline assignment: CDR1 MNHNS and CDR2 SASEGT. With 1 base removed from V and 9 bases from J, the gap between germline ends came to 13 bases. The CDR3 spells CASSEGPEFPTIYF. In DNA form, the CDR3 reads TGTGCCAGCAGTGAAGGCCCCGAGTTTCCCACCATATATTTT.

The chain joins TRBV7-2 to TRBJ1-2, with 7 bases lining up with TRBD1. The CDR3 has 16 residues. V trimming: 5 bases; J trimming: 7 bases; junction bases outside the gene matches: 16. Germline V gives CDR1 SGHTA, CDR2 FQGNSA. CDR3 in DNA: TGTGCCAGCAGCCAGCAGATACCAATGACAGGGACTGGCTACACCTTC. Translation gives CASSQQIPMTGTGYTF.

The chain recombines TRBV5-1 with TRBJ2-7; D gene ambiguous. V was cut by 4 bases and J by 0 bases, with 11 bases left in between. The CDR3 has 14 residues. Germline CDR1 SGHRS, CDR2 YFSETQ. The CDR3 nucleotides are TGCGCCAGCAGCCCCCAGGTAGGCTCCTACGAGCAGTACTTC. This translates into CASSPQVGSYEQYF.

The chain has TRBV15 and TRBJ2-7, with TRBD1 matching 10 bases. Germline V gene lookup returns CDR1 LNHNV and CDR2 YYDKDF (reference sequence). The CDR3 has 18 amino acids. The J segment lost 3 bases and the V segment lost 1 base, leaving 12 bases of the junction unmatched. For the CDR3, the DNA is TGTGCCACCAGCAGAGCGACAGGGGGCACGGTCTATTTCTACGAGCAGTACTTC. Translating it yields CATSRATGGTVYFYEQYF.

In this sample, this clone turned up a few times. V and J are TRBV7-8 and TRBJ2-3; 9 bases match TRBD2. The CDR3 runs to 17 residues. V was clipped by 5 bases and J by 4 bases; unmatched bases: 13. The V gene's germline CDR1 is SGHVS and CDR2 FQNEAQ. CDR3 DNA sequence: TGTGCCAGCAGCGAGAATAAGGCGGGAGGGCCGGCAGATACGCAGTATTTT. It yields the protein CASSENKAGGPADTQYF.

The chain joins TRBV6-5 to TRBJ1-1; D uncertain. The CDR3 is made up of 13 amino acids. CDR1 is MNHEY and CDR2 is SVGAGI in the germline V gene. V was trimmed by 0 bases and J by 4 bases, leaving 6 bases between them. The CDR3 nucleotides are TGTGCCAGCAGTTACTCAGCCGGCACTGAAGCTTTCTTT. This encodes CASSYSAGTEAFF.

This clone was observed a few times. The rearrangement joins TRBV2 to TRBJ2-7; TRBD1 might be the D (6 bases). Germline loops: CDR1 SNHLY, CDR2 FYNNEI. This CDR3 has 15 amino acids. The V gene lost 1 base and the J gene lost 3 bases, with 13 bases spanning the gap. CDR3 nucleotide sequence: TGTGCCAGCAGTGAAGGCGCAGGGGCCCTCTACGAGCAGTACTTC. The encoded protein is CASSEGAGALYEQYF.

This clone was detected once. The DNA for the CDR3 is TGTGCCAGCAGTCATCGGACAGGCAATGAAAAACTGTTTTTT. It codes for CASSHRTGNEKLFF. V is TRBV28 and J is TRBJ1-4; 7 bases are a match to TRBD1. With V trimmed by 5 bases and J by 5 bases, 5 bases remained unmatched. The CDR3 runs to 14 residues. The germline CDR1 and CDR2 sequences are MDHEN and SYDVKM.

This clone has just one count. The chain is built from TRBV29-1 and TRBJ1-6, with TRBD1 matching over 7 bases. This CDR3 has 13 amino acids. The germline gives CDR1 SQVTM, CDR2 ANQGSEA. Losses at the gene ends were 1 base for V and 6 bases for J; bases not matched to a gene: 0. The CDR3 protein is CSVEGQGNSPLHF. DNA for the CDR3: TGCAGCGTTGAAGGACAGGGTAATTCACCCCTCCACTTT.

The J gene is TRBJ2-6, the V gene TRBV27, with D possibly being TRBD2 (6 bases). The V gene's germline CDR1 is MNHEY and CDR2 SMNVEV (reference sequence). This CDR3 has 19 residues. Deletions cut 10 bases from V and 4 bases from J, with 29 bases between. Written as DNA, the CDR3 is TGTGCCACCCAGAGGCAGATGGCAGGGCTAGCGCTAGGGGCCAACGTCCTGACTTTC. Protein product: CATQRQMAGLALGANVLTF.

The chain is built from TRBV7-3 and TRBJ2-1; 14 bases match TRBD2. Germline lookup yields CDR1 SGHTA and CDR2 FQGTGA. The CDR3 is made up of 19 amino acids. Trimming cost V 3 bases and J 0 bases; bases outside gene matches: 7. The CDR3 DNA sequence: TGTGCCAGCAGCTTGGTTGCCGGGACTAGCGGGAGCTCCTACAATGAGCAGTTCTTC. Translating it yields CASSLVAGTSGSSYNEQFF.

This sequence joins TRBV5-6 and TRBJ2-3; tentatively, D is TRBD1 (5 bases). V gave up 4 bases and J gave up 5 bases, with 8 bases separating them. The CDR3 sequence is 12 residues long. Germline V gene data show CDR1 as SGHDT and CDR2 as YYEEEE. CDR3 region: CASSEGVDTQYF. The CDR3 region has the DNA TGTGCCAGCAGCGAAGGGGTAGATACGCAGTATTTT.

This clone was seen a handful of times. This sequence joins TRBV2 and TRBJ2-3, with D possibly matching TRBD2 (6 bases). The germline V gene encodes CDR1 SNHLY and CDR2 FYNNEI. The CDR3 length is 15 residues. Trimming took 8 bases from V and 0 from J, leaving 15 bases between them. CDR3 amino acids: CASSGVQSSTDTQYF. CDR3 DNA sequence: TGTGCCAGCTCGGGGGTCCAGTCTAGCACAGATACGCAGTATTTT.

The chain is built from TRBV5-4 and TRBJ2-7; D perhaps matches TRBD1 (6 bases). The ends were cut back, 6 bases at V and 2 bases at J, with 18 bases in the middle. Germline V gene sequence: CDR1 SGHNT, CDR2 YYREEE (reference sequence). The CDR3 consists of 15 residues. This CDR3 reads CASTRDGRGAYEQYF. The CDR3 DNA follows: TGTGCCAGCACTCGGGACGGCAGGGGCGCCTACGAGCAGTACTTC.

The chain recombines TRBV4-3 with TRBJ1-5; D gene unclear. Trimming took 1 base from V and 6 from J, leaving 13 bases between them. Per germline, CDR1 LGHNA and CDR2 YSLEER. CDR3 size: 15 residues. CDR3 coding DNA: TGCGCCAGCAGCCAAGGAACGGGAATGGGTCAGCCCCAGCATTTT. Protein: CASSQGTGMGQPQHF.